A selection of T cell receptor beta chains follows, all from one sample in a study of blood T cell repertoires in COVID-19. The assay was immunoSEQ multiplex PCR, and TCRdb's table has in-frame clones only and misses some. The sample lists roughly 330,000 clones; about 89% were seen once. The specimen was PBMCs or T cells enriched from blood (not recorded which). The receptors shown here come from a young woman who had recovered from COVID-19. The CDR3 runs from the conserved cysteine through the conserved F or W. D genes are given only for firm matches. For some rows the clone size is stated as once, few or many, or as a class when expanded; others skip it.

j_call clone_size cdr3_length d_call v_call cdr3_aa cdr3_nt
TRBJ1-1 - 12 - TRBV6-5 CASRSTNTEAFF TGTGCCAGCCGATCCACTAACACTGAAGCTTTCTTT
TRBJ1-1 - 14 TRBD1 TRBV5-1 CASSSQGADTEAFF TGCGCCAGCAGCTCGCAGGGGGCGGACACTGAAGCTTTCTTT
TRBJ1-4 - 13 - TRBV7-9 CASSLAAAEKLFF TGTGCCAGCAGCTTAGCGGCGGCTGAAAAACTGTTTTTT
TRBJ1-1 - 13 - TRBV7-9 CASSLIIRDEAFF TGTGCCAGCAGCTTAATAATTAGAGATGAAGCTTTCTTT
TRBJ1-6 once 17 - TRBV4-2 CASSQDRGHSTGFPLHF TGTGCCAGCAGCCAAGATCGGGGCCATAGTACAGGGTTCCCCCTCCACTTT
TRBJ1-6 - 15 TRBD1 TRBV5-1 CASSTGQGGDSPLHF TGCGCCAGCAGCACGGGACAGGGGGGGGATTCACCCCTCCACTTT
TRBJ1-3 - 17 TRBD1 TRBV5-4 CASSLGQGENSGNTIYF TGTGCCAGCAGCTTGGGGCAGGGGGAAAACTCTGGAAACACCATATATTTT
TRBJ2-5 - 9 - TRBV7-6 CASSPPGDF TGTGCCAGCAGCCCCCCAGGGGACTTC
TRBJ2-7 - 12 - TRBV6-6 CASKDSSYEQYF TGTGCCAGCAAGGACAGCTCCTACGAGCAGTACTTC
TRBJ1-6 - 16 TRBD1 TRBV27 CASRRSYRGGNSPLHF TGTGCCAGCCGCAGATCCTACAGGGGTGGGAATTCACCCCTCCACTTT
TRBJ2-7 - 15 - TRBV21-1 CASAPPGTSCYEQYF TGTGCCAGCGCCCCCCCCGGGACTAGCTGCTACGAGCAGTACTTC
TRBJ2-5 - 13 - TRBV5-1 CASSLGSGETQYF TGCGCCAGCAGCTTGGGGAGCGGGGAGACCCAGTACTTC
TRBJ2-1 - 16 TRBD1 TRBV24-1 CATSGRDRGFYNEQFF TGTGCCACCAGTGGCCGGGACAGAGGTTTCTACAATGAGCAGTTCTTC
TRBJ2-7 - 14 - TRBV5-6 CASSLDFSRYEQYF TGTGCCAGCAGCTTGGACTTCTCGCGCTACGAGCAGTACTTC
TRBJ1-1 - 13 TRBD1 TRBV12-3/TRBV12-4 CASSLSRQGEAFF TGTGCCAGCAGTTTATCTAGACAGGGGGAAGCTTTCTTT
TRBJ1-2 few 11 - TRBV29-1 CSVVGGDGYTF TGCAGCGTTGTAGGAGGAGATGGCTACACCTTC
TRBJ2-1 - 18 TRBD2 TRBV7-9 CASRRLAGDLSSYNEQFF TGTGCCAGCAGGAGGCTAGCGGGGGACCTGAGCTCCTACAATGAGCAGTTCTTC
TRBJ2-1 - 11 - TRBV7-2 CASRQGDEQFF TGTGCCAGCAGACAGGGAGATGAGCAGTTCTTC
TRBJ2-5 - 15 TRBD2 TRBV4-1 CASSLGGGSQETQYF TGCGCCAGCAGCCTGGGCGGGGGGAGCCAAGAGACCCAGTACTTC
TRBJ2-1 - 15 - TRBV7-2 CASSPHSSSYNEQFF TGTGCCAGCAGTCCCCACTCGAGCTCCTACAATGAGCAGTTCTTC
TRBJ1-2 few 15 - TRBV28 CASSTPGQGWGGYTF TGTGCCAGCAGTACCCCGGGCCAGGGCTGGGGTGGCTACACCTTC
TRBJ2-7 - 15 TRBD2 TRBV5-4 CASSSGLAGAYEQYF TGTGCCAGCAGCTCGGGACTAGCGGGGGCCTACGAGCAGTACTTC
TRBJ2-4 - 14 - TRBV20-1 CSASTGWDKNIQYF TGCAGTGCTAGTACAGGGTGGGACAAAAACATTCAGTACTTC
TRBJ2-1 - 18 TRBD2 TRBV11-2 CASSLRTPSGGPYNEQFF TGTGCCAGCAGCTTACGCACCCCTAGCGGGGGACCTTACAATGAGCAGTTCTTC
TRBJ1-2 - 12 - TRBV7-9 CASSPQVYGYTF TGTGCCAGCAGCCCACAGGTTTATGGCTACACCTTC
TRBJ2-5 - 13 - TRBV6-6 CASSREEKETQYF TGTGCCAGCAGCAGGGAGGAGAAAGAGACCCAGTACTTC
TRBJ1-5 few 19 TRBD1 TRBV4-1 CASSQGLRRQGLSNQPQHF TGCGCCAGCAGCCAAGGACTCCGCCGACAGGGGCTTAGCAATCAGCCCCAGCATTTT
TRBJ1-6 - 16 - TRBV7-2 CASSLVAGADNSPLHF TGTGCCAGCAGCTTAGTAGCAGGGGCCGACAATTCACCCCTCCACTTT
TRBJ1-2 - 14 - TRBV5-6 CASTRLGGAIGYTF TGTGCCAGCACCCGACTGGGGGGGGCGATTGGCTACACCTTC
TRBJ1-4 once 14 - TRBV6-1 CASSEGGAGEKLFF TGTGCCAGCAGTGAAGGCGGGGCGGGTGAAAAACTGTTTTTT
TRBJ2-7 - 12 - TRBV5-8 CASSLYQDEQYF TGTGCCAGCAGCTTGTACCAGGACGAGCAGTACTTC
TRBJ2-1 - 15 - TRBV29-1 CSACTDTMPYNEQFF TGCAGCGCCTGCACAGATACGATGCCCTACAATGAGCAGTTCTTC
TRBJ1-1 - 14 - TRBV15 CATSRVGLGTEAFF TGTGCCACCAGCAGAGTTGGGCTGGGCACTGAAGCTTTCTTT
TRBJ1-2 few 17 TRBD1 TRBV29-1 CSVESWIGDRGGYGYTF TGCAGCGTTGAGTCTTGGATAGGGGACAGGGGAGGGTATGGCTACACCTTC
TRBJ1-6 - 14 - TRBV4-3 CASSQPGDGSPLHF TGCGCCAGCAGCCAACCAGGGGACGGTTCACCCCTCCACTTT
TRBJ2-5 - 16 TRBD2 TRBV11-2 CASSLGLLPGGETQYF TGTGCCAGCAGCTTAGGCCTCCTTCCGGGGGGAGAGACCCAGTACTTC
TRBJ2-7 - 16 TRBD2 TRBV6-5 CASSYRGLERGDEQYF TGTGCCAGCAGTTACAGGGGTCTCGAGCGGGGAGACGAGCAGTACTTC
TRBJ1-2 - 12 - TRBV2 CASSYRVNGYTF TGTGCCAGCAGTTACAGGGTCAATGGCTACACCTTC
TRBJ1-5 - 14 TRBD1 TRBV27 CASRSTGGTQPQHF TGTGCCAGCAGGTCGACAGGGGGAACTCAGCCCCAGCATTTT
TRBJ1-6 once 17 TRBD1 TRBV2 CASSLTGGKGFSSPLHF TGTGCCAGCAGCCTGACAGGGGGGAAGGGGTTTAGCTCACCCCTCCACTTT
TRBJ1-6 - 13 - TRBV6-1 CASSEATGRTLHF TGTGCCAGCAGTGAAGCGACGGGTAGAACCCTCCACTTT
TRBJ1-2 - 14 - TRBV5-4 CASRAKDKNYGYTF TGTGCCAGCAGAGCCAAAGACAAGAACTATGGCTACACCTTC
TRBJ2-3 - 14 - TRBV5-6 CASSLVGVGDTQYF TGTGCCAGCAGCTTGGTCGGGGTTGGAGATACGCAGTATTTT
TRBJ2-1 - 15 - TRBV5-6 CASSLAGDSYNEQFF TGTGCCAGCAGCTTGGCGGGGGATTCCTACAATGAGCAGTTCTTC
TRBJ2-2 - 15 - TRBV15 CATSRVLAGTGELFF TGTGCCACCAGCAGAGTCCTAGCCGGAACCGGGGAGCTGTTTTTT
TRBJ2-7 - 15 - TRBV5-5 CASSLGWSNSYEQYF TGTGCCAGCAGCCTGGGGTGGTCTAATTCCTACGAGCAGTACTTC